The clone carrying this T cell receptor (beta chain) was seen a single time. Unmatched junction bases numbered 12, after V lost 3 bases and J lost 4 bases. The CDR3 is made up of 18 amino acids. Germline CDR1 is LGHNA and CDR2 is YNFKEQ. The sample belongs to a study of blood T cell repertoires in COVID-19. Study-level background: The study drew acute and convalescent COVID-19 samples from the United States, Italy and Spain. From T cells, B-cell-depleted T cells, or PBMCs came the material, which was cDNA or gDNA.

As handled by the study authors: Researchers report that nucleated cell counts were estimated from reference gene primer amplification. Data came from immunoSEQ multiplex PCR; TCRdb stores just in-frame clones and leaves some out. V, J and clone size derive from that table, while D and trimming were established from the DNA sequence. The data hold some 83,000 clones, with 89% observed a single time. Material: peripheral blood. V gene TRBV4-2 combines with J gene TRBJ2-3; TRBD2 matches 11 bases. This TCR came from a man aged 45-65 years with acute or convalescent COVID-19. The chain's CDR3 is CASSQGPLAGAGADTQYF. In nucleotides, the CDR3 is TGTGCCAGCAGCCAGGGGCCACTAGCGGGGGCGGGTGCAGATACGCAGTATTTT.